This T cell receptor (beta chain) came from a study of a mutant IDH1 vaccine in newly diagnosed glioma. The V end was cut by 4 bases, the J end by 7 bases, with 12 bases between. Germline V lookup: CDR1 SGHDT, CDR2 YYEEEE. This CDR3 contains 13 residues. A remark on this clone: Its antigen remains unknown.

Time point of the sample: week 11, during vaccination. In every dose of vaccine, 300 ug of mutant IDH1 20-mer peptide was given alongside topical imiquimod. Sequencing used immunoSEQ multiplex PCR; TCRdb keeps in-frame clones, though not all of them. The sample yields roughly 62,000 clones, around 91% seen once. The V and J genes are TRBV5-6 and TRBJ2-4; D may be TRBD1 (6 bases). The receptor was isolated from a man aged 35 to 55 with glioma. The sample in question was PBMCs, obtained from a glioma patient whose treatment included an IDH1 peptide vaccine. The CDR3 sequence: CASSPDRRNIQYF. The CDR3 DNA is TGTGCCAGCAGCCCGGACAGACGGAACATTCAGTACTTC.